Following are 17 T cell receptor beta chains from one sample sequenced in a study of PD-1 blockade in mismatch repair-deficient tumors. Libraries were prepared by immunoSEQ multiplex PCR; TCRdb keeps only in-frame clonotypes and omits some of them. The sample includes some 70,000 clones, almost 80% of them seen just once. The material was peripheral blood, obtained 2 weeks after starting pembrolizumab. The receptors stem from an adult with mismatch repair-deficient cancer.

The chain recombines TRBV14 with TRBJ1-2; 8 bases are a match to TRBD1. There are 15 residues in the CDR3. The V and J ends lost 0 bases and 7 bases, in that order; junction bases with no gene match: 7. Looked up from germline, CDR1 is SGHDN and CDR2 is FVKESK. CDR3 loop: CASSQDRTGGRGYTF. The CDR3 nucleotides read TGTGCCAGCAGCCAAGATAGAACAGGGGGACGTGGCTACACCTTC.

The chain carries TRBV5-4 and TRBJ2-3; the D gene is possibly TRBD2 (6 bases). CDR1 and CDR2 from the germline V gene are SGHNT and YYREEE (reference sequence). V dropped 1 base and J dropped 3 bases, with 9 bases sitting between them. The CDR3 loop spans 14 amino acids. CDR3 coding DNA: TGTGCCAGCAGCTTGCCTAGCGAAACAGATACGCAGTATTTT. The encoded protein is CASSLPSETDTQYF. Full variable domain (remainder filled in from reference TRBV5-4 and TRBJ2-3): ETGVTQSPTHLIKTRGQQVTLRCSSQSGHNTVSWYQQALGQGPQFIFQYYREEENGRGNFPPRFSGLQFPNYSSELNVNALELDDSALYLCASSLPSETDTQYFGPGTRLTVL.

The chain recombines TRBV6-1 with TRBJ2-1; no clear D gene. In germline, CDR1 is MNHNS, CDR2 SASEGT. CDR3 length: 12 residues. Trimming cost V 3 bases and J 15 bases, with 15 bases left between them. CDR3 sequence (DNA): TGTGCCAGCAGTGAGGACGCAGGAAGGCGGTTCTTC. Its translation: CASSEDAGRRFF.

V gene TRBV7-2 combines with J gene TRBJ2-7; no firm D call. This CDR3 region has 12 residues. Trimming took 6 bases from V and 7 from J, leaving 13 bases between them. The V gene's germline CDR1 is SGHTA and CDR2 FQGNSA. CDR3 loop: CASSSDRWEQYF. The CDR3 nucleotides are TGTGCCAGCAGTTCGGACCGGTGGGAGCAGTACTTC.

V usage is TRBV7-6 and J usage is TRBJ2-5; 9 bases map to TRBD2. This CDR3 has 14 amino acids. The trim removed 3 bases at V and 3 bases at J, leaving 2 bases unmatched. In germline, CDR1 is SGHVS, CDR2 FNYEAQ. CDR3 in amino acids: CASSLRGGEETQYF. The CDR3 region has the DNA TGTGCCAGCAGCTTGCGGGGGGGGGAAGAGACCCAGTACTTC.

This clone occurred many times. This rearrangement joins TRBV19 to TRBJ2-1, with D possibly matching TRBD2 (6 bases). The V gene's germline CDR1 is LNHDA and CDR2 SQIVND (reference sequence). The CDR3 extends over 15 amino acids. Deletions cut 6 bases from V and 0 bases from J, with 12 bases between. The CDR3 region is CASRSGWSSYNEQFF. In DNA, the CDR3 is TGTGCCAGTAGGAGCGGGTGGAGCTCCTACAATGAGCAGTTCTTC.

The V and J genes are TRBV5-4 and TRBJ2-3; 7 bases map to TRBD1. The J segment lost 2 bases and the V segment lost 4 bases, leaving 4 bases of the junction unmatched. Looked up from germline, CDR1 is SGHNT and CDR2 is YYREEE (reference sequence). The CDR3 sequence is 14 residues long. The CDR3 DNA follows: TGTGCCAGCAGCCCCGGGACAGTCACAGATACGCAGTATTTT. As protein: CASSPGTVTDTQYF.

The chain uses TRBV5-3 and TRBJ2-7; no clear D. TRBV5-3 is treated as an ORF (open reading frame) with a function not yet certain. This CDR3 has 16 residues. V was trimmed by 0 bases and J by 6 bases, leaving 19 bases between them. The CDR3 is CARSLGSSDKGCEQYF. The CDR3 bases are TGTGCCAGAAGCTTGGGGTCCTCCGATAAGGGTTGCGAGCAGTACTTC.

This clone showed up just a few times. This rearrangement joins TRBV11-2 to TRBJ1-2; D perhaps matches TRBD1 (6 bases). Germline CDR1 and CDR2: SGHAT and FQNNGV. Trimming took 1 base from V and 4 from J, leaving 13 bases between them. The CDR3 is made up of 15 amino acids. The CDR3 region is CASSLAGGSGYGYTF. The CDR3 DNA sequence: TGTGCCAGCAGCTTAGCCGGGGGCAGTGGCTATGGCTACACCTTC.

The gene calls are TRBV14 and TRBJ2-7, with no clear D. The V gene lost 1 base and the J gene lost 3 bases, with 16 bases spanning the gap. Germline CDR1 is SGHDN and CDR2 is FVKESK. This CDR3 has 16 amino acids. This CDR3 reads CASSQGPAVLGYEQYF. The CDR3 DNA is TGTGCCAGCAGCCAAGGACCCGCCGTTCTTGGCTACGAGCAGTACTTC.

The chain couples TRBV7-2 to TRBJ2-1; D could derive from TRBD1 or TRBD2 (6 bases each). Looked up from germline, CDR1 is SGHTA and CDR2 is FQGNSA. The V end was cut by 6 bases, the J end by 10 bases, with 19 bases between. CDR3 size: 14 residues. The CDR3 sequence: CASRWGALSREQFF. The CDR3 bases are TGTGCCAGCAGATGGGGGGCCCTTTCGCGGGAGCAGTTCTTC.

The chain joins TRBV7-3 to TRBJ2-1, with D unclear. The CDR3 covers 16 residues. The germline V gene encodes CDR1 SGHTA and CDR2 FQGTGA. The V gene lost 5 bases and the J gene lost 3 bases, with 17 bases spanning the gap. The CDR3 bases are TGTGCCAGCAGCAAAAACGCTATCAGCAGCTACAATGAGCAGTTCTTC. This sequence encodes CASSKNAISSYNEQFF.

The chain carries TRBV4-1 and TRBJ2-1; 7 bases align to TRBD2. The germline gives CDR1 MGHRA, CDR2 YSYEKL. CDR3 length: 18 amino acids. Trimming took 3 bases from V and 6 from J; bases not matched to a gene: 17. CDR3 nucleotides: TGCGCCAGCAGCCAGGGTCCGGATGGGCAGGGAGGGTCCAATGAGCAGTTCTTC. Translation: CASSQGPDGQGGSNEQFF.

This clone was observed a handful of times. The chain recombines TRBV18 with TRBJ2-7, with a possible D match to TRBD2 (5 bases). The CDR3 spans 14 residues. V gave up 4 bases and J gave up 3 bases, with 13 bases separating them. The V gene's germline CDR1 is KGHSH and CDR2 LQKENI. The CDR3 sequence is CASSLPSGGYEQYF. The CDR3 DNA is TGTGCCAGCTCACTTCCCAGCGGCGGCTACGAGCAGTACTTC.

The table lists this clone with a count of one. This chain links TRBV15 with TRBJ2-5, with 7 positions matching TRBD1. CDR1 is LNHNV, CDR2 YYDKDF, per germline (reference sequence). V lost 3 bases, J lost 4 bases, and 14 bases stayed unmatched. This CDR3 spans 17 amino acids. The CDR3 is CATSRPRDPEGAETQYF. The CDR3 bases are TGTGCCACCAGCAGGCCCCGGGACCCCGAGGGGGCAGAGACCCAGTACTTC.

V and J are TRBV29-1 and TRBJ2-7; D may be TRBD2 (5 bases). From germline, CDR1 is SQVTM and CDR2 ANQGSEA. Trimming removed 0 bases from V and 6 bases from J, with 12 bases in between. This CDR3 is built from 13 residues. The CDR3 DNA reads as TGCAGCGTTGAAGAACCCCGGGGTAGCGAGCAGTACTTC. Its translation: CSVEEPRGSEQYF.

The chain couples TRBV5-5 to TRBJ2-1; 11 nucleotides align to TRBD2. V trimming: 0 bases; J trimming: 5 bases; junction bases outside the gene matches: 4. CDR1 SGHKS and CDR2 YYEKEE come from the germline V gene (reference sequence). The CDR3 is 16 amino acids. Here the CDR3 DNA reads TGTGCCAGCAGCTTGGGACTAGCGGGATCCCACAATGAGCAGTTCTTC. It translates to CASSLGLAGSHNEQFF. Full variable domain (missing parts from reference TRBV5-5 and TRBJ2-1): DAGVTQSPTHLIKTRGQQVTLRCSPISGHKSVSWYQQVLGQGPQFIFQYYEKEERGRGNFPDRFSARQFPNYSSELNVNALLLGDSALYLCASSLGLAGSHNEQFFGPGTRLTVL.